These 22 T cell receptor beta chains came from one sample sequenced in a study of Ad26.COV2.S vaccination and SARS-CoV-2 variants. Specified treatment: about 20 received Ad26.COV2.S at low or high dose, single or two shots; about five received placebo; per-sample allocation not given. Sampling occurred on day 63 after the first vaccine or placebo injection. Sequencing was performed with immunoSEQ multiplex PCR; in TCRdb, only in-frame clones are kept and a portion is missing. The sample includes 300,000 to 400,000 clones, roughly 84% of them seen just once. This specimen was peripheral blood, taken in a trial of Ad26.COV2.S vaccine versus placebo. Every receptor here comes from a person aged 18-60 years who received the Ad26.COV2.S COVID-19 vaccine or a placebo.

The V call is TRBV11-3, the J call TRBJ2-3; TRBD2 aligns across 9 bases. This CDR3 is built from 16 residues. With V trimmed by 1 base and J by 4 bases, 6 bases remained unmatched. Germline V gives CDR1 SGHNT, CDR2 YENEEA. CDR3 loop: CASSLGASGVSDTQYF. The CDR3 bases are TGTGCCAGCAGCTTAGGGGCTAGCGGGGTCTCAGATACGCAGTATTTT.

The gene calls are TRBV5-1 and TRBJ1-2; a possible D gene is TRBD1 (6 bases). V lost 0 bases and J lost 5, with 11 bases in between. Germline CDR1 and CDR2: SGHRS and YFSETQ. CDR3 length: 14 residues. CDR3 in amino acids: CASSLDREGYGYTF. For the CDR3, the DNA is TGCGCCAGCAGCTTGGACAGGGAGGGGTATGGCTACACCTTC.

This rearrangement joins TRBV7-6 to TRBJ1-6; maybe TRBD1 (6 bases). The CDR3 is 15 amino acids. CDR1 is SGHVS, CDR2 FNYEAQ, per germline. The V end was cut by 5 bases, the J end by 5 bases, with 13 bases between. The CDR3 sequence is CASSLGTWDNSPLHF. CDR3 nucleotide sequence: TGTGCCAGCAGCCTGGGGACATGGGATAATTCACCCCTCCACTTT.

This rearrangement joins TRBV7-8 to TRBJ2-2; the match to TRBD2 covers 14 bases. With 5 bases clipped from V and 5 bases from J, the junction kept 4 bases outside the gene matches. This CDR3 comprises 16 residues. Germline-derived CDR1 and CDR2 are SGHVS and FQNEAQ. CDR3 amino acids: CASSERTSGGTGELFF. The CDR3 nucleotides read TGTGCCAGCAGCGAGCGGACTAGCGGGGGGACCGGGGAGCTGTTTTTT. Full variable domain (missing parts from reference TRBV7-8 and TRBJ2-2): GAGVSQSPRYKVAKRGQDVALRCDPISGHVSLFWYQQALGQGPEFLTYFQNEAQLDKSGLPSDRFFAERPEGSVSTLKIQRTQQEDSAVYLCASSERTSGGTGELFFGEGSRLTVL.

This clone was recorded once. The chain carries TRBV5-8 and TRBJ1-2, with TRBD1 matching over 9 bases. Germline CDR1 and CDR2: SGHTS and YDEGEE. The CDR3 is 15 amino acids. Unmatched junction bases numbered 4, after V lost 4 bases and J lost 0 bases. CDR3 coding DNA: TGTGCCAGCAGCCCGACAGGGGGATCTAACTATGGCTACACCTTC. It encodes CASSPTGGSNYGYTF.

The chain uses TRBV19 and TRBJ1-2; D not resolved. The ends were cut back, 2 bases at V and 7 bases at J, with 5 bases in the middle. Germline V gives CDR1 LNHDA, CDR2 SQIVND (reference sequence). This CDR3 region has 11 residues. The CDR3 loop is CASSIRGGYTF. The DNA for the CDR3 is TGTGCCAGTAGTATAAGAGGTGGCTACACCTTC.

This clone was observed a single time. The sample carries other DNA sequences with the same CDR3. The chain combines TRBV5-1 with TRBJ1-1; D uncertain. Trimming took 0 bases from V and 3 from J, leaving 6 bases between them. This CDR3 region has 13 residues. The germline CDR1 and CDR2 sequences are SGHRS and YFSETQ. The CDR3 sequence is CASSLDRYTEAFF. CDR3 bases: TGCGCCAGCAGCTTGGACCGGTACACTGAAGCTTTCTTT.

The chain couples TRBV19 to TRBJ1-5; D is ambiguous. Germline-derived CDR1 and CDR2 are LNHDA and SQIVND (reference sequence). The V gene lost 7 bases and the J gene lost 3 bases, with 19 bases spanning the gap. This CDR3 spans 16 amino acids. For the CDR3, the DNA is TGTGCCAGTAAGACCATCGGGTTCCCTTACAATCAGCCCCAGCATTTT. Its translation is CASKTIGFPYNQPQHF.

V gene TRBV5-1 combines with J gene TRBJ2-1, with D possibly called TRBD1 or TRBD2 (6 bases each). Trimming took off 5 bases at V and 5 bases at J, with 17 bases between the two ends. Germline-derived CDR1 and CDR2 are SGHRS and YFSETQ. The CDR3 extends over 15 amino acids. The CDR3 bases are TGCGCCAGCAGGGACCGGGCGGGACAAAACAATGAGCAGTTCTTC. Translating it yields CASRDRAGQNNEQFF.

J is TRBJ2-7 and V is TRBV4-1; D possibly corresponds to TRBD1 (5 bases). CDR3 length equals 15 residues. The germline CDR1 and CDR2 sequences are MGHRA and YSYEKL. Trimming left V 1 base short and J 1 base short, with 11 bases between. The CDR3 nucleotides read TGCGCCAGCAGCCAAGGGGCCCAGGGATCCTACGAGCAGTACTTC. It specifies CASSQGAQGSYEQYF.

The rearrangement joins TRBV9 to TRBJ2-1; D tentatively reads TRBD1 or TRBD2 (5 bases each). Per the germline V gene, CDR1 is SGDLS and CDR2 is YYNGEE. This CDR3 spans 12 amino acids. Deletions cut 1 base from V and 8 bases from J, with 7 bases between. CDR3 region: CASSVRGHEQFF. The CDR3 nucleotides are TGTGCCAGCAGCGTACGGGGACATGAGCAGTTCTTC.

The chain's CDR3 is CASQGADGYTF. DNA of the CDR3: TGTGCCTCTCAGGGGGCGGATGGCTACACCTTC. The V and J genes are TRBV30 and TRBJ1-2; 8 nucleotides match TRBD1. Germline trimming cut 7 bases from V and 6 bases from J; bases unmatched to any gene: 4. The CDR3 sequence is 11 residues long. Per the germline V gene, CDR1 is GTSNPN and CDR2 is SVGIG (reference sequence).

The CDR3 protein is CASSFSGYEQYF. The DNA for the CDR3 is TGTGCCAGCAGCTTCTCGGGCTACGAGCAGTACTTC. The V and J genes are TRBV5-6 and TRBJ2-7; D uncertain. Trimming cost V 2 bases and J 3 bases, with 6 bases left between them. CDR3 size: 12 residues. The germline V gene has CDR1 SGHDT and CDR2 YYEEEE.

The V gene is TRBV11-2, the J gene TRBJ1-1, with D unclear. Trimming stripped 8 bases from V and 0 bases from J, with 4 bases between. CDR1 is SGHAT, CDR2 FQNNGV, per germline. The CDR3 consists of 11 residues. This CDR3 is CASGLNTEAFF. CDR3 in DNA: TGTGCCAGCGGATTGAACACTGAAGCTTTCTTT.

V is TRBV19 and J is TRBJ2-7; TRBD1 agrees at 9 bases. Germline V gene data show CDR1 as LNHDA and CDR2 as SQIVND (reference sequence). Losses at the gene ends were 7 bases for V and 3 bases for J; bases not matched to a gene: 7. This CDR3 spans 14 amino acids. The CDR3 DNA is TGTGCCAGTACCACTCCGGGACAGGGCTACGAGCAGTACTTC. Translation gives CASTTPGQGYEQYF.

The chain couples TRBV23-1 to TRBJ2-3; D assignment may be TRBD1 or TRBD2 (5 bases each). TRBV23-1 is an ORF, with its function uncertain. The CDR3 runs to 13 residues. Trimming pared 8 bases from V and 0 bases from J, leaving 9 bases between. DNA of the CDR3: TGCGCCAGCCGGGACGTTAGCACAGATACGCAGTATTTT. Translating it yields CASRDVSTDTQYF.

The rearrangement links TRBV3-1 (or the pseudogene TRBV3-2) to TRBJ1-1, with TRBD1 matching 7 bases. Germline CDR1 LGHDT, CDR2 YNNKEL (reference sequence). V shed 4 bases, J shed 1 base, and the junction held 6 bases outside the gene matches. The CDR3 has 15 amino acids. The CDR3 reads CASSRDRTKNTEAFF. In DNA form, the CDR3 reads TGTGCCAGCAGCCGGGACAGAACAAAGAACACTGAAGCTTTCTTT.

This chain connects TRBV12-3 or TRBV12-4 to TRBJ2-1; either TRBD1 or TRBD2 may supply D (6 bases each). The CDR3 covers 13 residues. V gave up 7 bases and J gave up 5 bases, with 12 bases separating them. The CDR3 is CASTRRGDNEQFF. In nucleotides, the CDR3 is TGTGCCAGCACCCGGAGGGGGGACAATGAGCAGTTCTTC.

V usage is TRBV5-4 and J usage is TRBJ2-7; the match to TRBD1 covers 11 bases. V trimming: 7 bases; J trimming: 5 bases; junction bases outside the gene matches: 2. Per the germline V gene, CDR1 is SGHNT and CDR2 is YYREEE (reference sequence). The CDR3 contains 12 residues. The CDR3, as DNA: TGTGCCAGCTGGGGACAGGGGGACGAGCAGTACTTC. Translation gives CASWGQGDEQYF.

This chain links TRBV5-6 with TRBJ1-5; D is unclear. This CDR3 has 16 residues. From germline, CDR1 is SGHDT and CDR2 YYEEEE. The V end lost 3 bases, the J end lost 3 bases, and 16 bases lay between the germline ends. In DNA form, the CDR3 reads TGTGCCAGCAGCTCTGCGGCACTGCCGCTCAATCAGCCCCAGCATTTT. Its protein product is CASSSAALPLNQPQHF. Together with reference TRBV5-6 and TRBJ1-5, the CDR3 gives the full variable domain: DAGVTQSPTHLIKTRGQQVTLRCSPKSGHDTVSWYQQALGQGPQFIFQYYEEEERQRGNFPDRFSGHQFPNYSSELNVNALLLGDSALYLCASSSAALPLNQPQHFGDGTRLSIL.

The V and J genes are TRBV5-1 and TRBJ2-7; 9 bases fit TRBD2. J was trimmed by 2 bases and V by 7 bases; bases with no gene match: 7. Germline CDR1 and CDR2: SGHRS and YFSETQ. The CDR3 is 14 residues long. The CDR3 DNA reads as TGCGCCAGCCGGCGCGGGGGGGGCCCCTACGAGCAGTACTTC. This encodes CASRRGGGPYEQYF.

The chain employs TRBV3-1 (or the pseudogene TRBV3-2) and TRBJ2-7, with TRBD1 matching 7 bases. The CDR3 totals 16 residues. Germline V gene lookup returns CDR1 LGHDT and CDR2 YNNKEL (reference sequence). The J segment lost 3 bases and the V segment lost 2 bases, leaving 10 bases of the junction unmatched. The CDR3 loop is CASSQIPETGYYEQYF. CDR3 DNA: TGTGCCAGCAGCCAAATCCCGGAGACAGGGTACTACGAGCAGTACTTC.